The 23 T cell receptor beta chains below were found in one sample sequenced in a study of blood T cell repertoires in COVID-19. The table came from immunoSEQ multiplex PCR; TCRdb's copy has only in-frame clones and leaves some out. Of about 74,000 clones in the sample, 88% were seen once. Sequenced: peripheral blood. These receptors were obtained from a woman of 80 years or more with acute or convalescent COVID-19.

The CDR3 region has the DNA TGTGCCAGCAGCTCGATGGACAGGAAGAACACTGAAGCTTTCTTT. Translated, it gives CASSSMDRKNTEAFF. The chain has TRBV7-8 and TRBJ1-1; 7 nucleotides line up with TRBD1. Per the germline V gene, CDR1 is SGHVS and CDR2 is FQNEAQ. The junction had 6 bases not matched to a gene; V was cut back by 4 bases and J by 1 base. The CDR3 contains 15 residues.

The chain has TRBV6-1 and TRBJ1-4; 7 nucleotides agree with TRBD1. The junction had 4 bases not matched to a gene; V was cut back by 1 base and J by 8 bases. There are 14 residues in the CDR3. Germline V lookup: CDR1 MNHNS, CDR2 SASEGT. CDR3 nucleotides: TGTGCCAGCAGTGAAGGGGACAGTCGGGAAAAACTGTTTTTT. Amino acids: CASSEGDSREKLFF.

The count of this clone is one. This rearrangement joins TRBV29-1 to TRBJ2-2, with 9 bases identical to TRBD2. This CDR3 contains 16 residues. The germline V gene encodes CDR1 SQVTM and CDR2 ANQGSEA. Losses at the gene ends were 0 bases for V and 0 bases for J; bases not matched to a gene: 2. The CDR3 loop reads CSVEDIAGANTGELFF. The CDR3 bases are TGCAGCGTTGAAGATATAGCGGGGGCGAACACCGGGGAGCTGTTTTTT.

The chain carries TRBV3-1 (or the pseudogene TRBV3-2) and TRBJ1-2, with D perhaps TRBD1 (5 bases). Germline lookup yields CDR1 LGHDT and CDR2 YNNKEL (reference sequence). Trimming pared 1 base from V and 8 bases from J, leaving 11 bases between. The CDR3 length is 13 residues. The DNA of the CDR3 is TGTGCCAGCAGCCAAGGGACATCCGACGGCTACACCTTC. This sequence encodes CASSQGTSDGYTF.

V gene TRBV6-5 combines with J gene TRBJ1-2; 7 bases are shared with TRBD1. This CDR3 spans 14 amino acids. The J segment lost 2 bases and the V segment lost 5 bases, leaving 5 bases of the junction unmatched. Germline-derived CDR1 and CDR2 are MNHEY and SVGAGI. CDR3 sequence reads: CASSMGQKNYGYTF. DNA of the CDR3: TGTGCCAGCAGTATGGGACAGAAAAACTATGGCTACACCTTC.

The V and J genes are TRBV5-4 and TRBJ1-2, with D perhaps TRBD1 (6 bases). V was trimmed by 1 base and J by 4 bases, leaving 11 bases between them. Germline V gene lookup returns CDR1 SGHNT and CDR2 YYREEE (reference sequence). CDR3 length: 14 residues. This CDR3 reads CASSLQGRPYGYTF. In nucleotides, the CDR3 is TGTGCCAGCAGCTTGCAGGGGCGCCCCTATGGCTACACCTTC. The full variable domain, in which reference TRBV5-4 and TRBJ1-2 provide the parts outside the CDR3, is ETGVTQSPTHLIKTRGQQVTLRCSSQSGHNTVSWYQQALGQGPQFIFQYYREEENGRGNFPPRFSGLQFPNYSSELNVNALELDDSALYLCASSLQGRPYGYTFGSGTRLTVV.

This chain links TRBV29-1 with TRBJ1-1; 9 bases are shared with TRBD1. The J segment lost 4 bases and the V segment lost 6 bases, leaving 9 bases of the junction unmatched. Germline V gene lookup returns CDR1 SQVTM and CDR2 ANQGSEA. CDR3 length: 14 amino acids. This CDR3 is CSVLDRGHSTEAFF. DNA for the CDR3: TGCAGCGTCCTGGACAGGGGTCATAGCACTGAAGCTTTCTTT.

The gene calls are TRBV9 and TRBJ2-5, with a possible D match to TRBD2 (6 bases). The V and J ends lost 0 bases and 1 base respectively, with 16 bases between them. The CDR3 is 17 residues long. Germline-derived CDR1 and CDR2 are SGDLS and YYNGEE. CDR3 sequence (DNA): TGTGCCAGCAGCGTAGCTACATCGGGCGGGGCCCAAGAGACCCAGTACTTC. Protein sequence: CASSVATSGGAQETQYF. Full variable domain (remainder filled in from reference TRBV9 and TRBJ2-5): DSGVTQTPKHLITATGQRVTLRCSPRSGDLSVYWYQQSLDQGLQFLIQYYNGEERAKGNILERFSAQQFPDLHSELNLSSLELGDSALYFCASSVATSGGAQETQYFGPGTRLLVL.

In DNA form, the CDR3 reads TGTGCCAGCAGCTTAGCACCCTTGCTCCCGACAGTGAACACCGGGGAGCTGTTTTTT. This gives the protein CASSLAPLLPTVNTGELFF. J is TRBJ2-2 and V is TRBV7-9, with a weak D call TRBD1 (5 bases). The V gene lost 0 bases and the J gene lost 1 base, with 18 bases spanning the gap. The germline V gene has CDR1 SEHNR and CDR2 FQNEAQ (reference sequence). CDR3 size: 19 residues.

The chain employs TRBV29-1 and TRBJ1-2, with 12 bases matching TRBD1. The CDR3 contains 17 residues. The ends lost 1 base at V and 3 bases at J; junction bases unmatched: 9. Germline loops: CDR1 SQVTM, CDR2 ANQGSEA. The CDR3 sequence: CSVEGGQGARDDYGYTF. The CDR3 coding sequence is TGCAGCGTTGAAGGGGGACAGGGGGCGCGGGACGACTATGGCTACACCTTC.

Written as DNA, the CDR3 is TGTGCCAGCAGCCTACTAGCAGCTGGGGCCAACGTCCTGACTTTC. Translating gives CASSLLAAGANVLTF. V and J are TRBV14 and TRBJ2-6; D is possibly TRBD2 (6 bases). Trimming pared 4 bases from V and 2 bases from J, leaving 9 bases between. This CDR3 contains 15 residues. Germline loops: CDR1 SGHDN, CDR2 FVKESK.

The chain couples TRBV2 to TRBJ1-3; TRBD1 might be the D (5 bases). The CDR3 loop spans 15 amino acids. Germline V gene lookup returns CDR1 SNHLY and CDR2 FYNNEI. Trimming removed 2 bases from V and 3 bases from J, with 11 bases in between. Here the CDR3 DNA reads TGTGCCAGCAGTGAAAAAGGGGCTATTGGAAACACCATATATTTT. Protein: CASSEKGAIGNTIYF.

The chain is built from TRBV30 and TRBJ2-1; 9 bases are a match to TRBD2. This CDR3 is built from 13 residues. CDR1 GTSNPN and CDR2 SVGIG come from the germline V gene (reference sequence). V was clipped by 8 bases and J by 6 bases; unmatched bases: 8. CDR3 amino acids: CALGAGGLNEQFF. As DNA, the CDR3 is TGTGCCCTGGGAGCGGGGGGCCTCAATGAGCAGTTCTTC.

This chain links TRBV5-1 with TRBJ1-2, with 7 bases that match TRBD1. The CDR3 length is 16 residues. CDR1 SGHRS and CDR2 YFSETQ come from the germline V gene. V lost 0 bases to trimming and J lost 2 bases; unmatched junction nucleotides: 7. CDR3 bases: TGCGCCAGCAGCTTGGCAGCGACAGGGTTGAACTATGGCTACACCTTC. It specifies CASSLAATGLNYGYTF.

V gene TRBV2 combines with J gene TRBJ1-6; D call uncertain. The germline CDR1 and CDR2 sequences are SNHLY and FYNNEI. With 4 bases removed from V and 8 bases from J, the gap between germline ends came to 15 bases. The CDR3 spans 15 residues. CDR3 coding DNA: TGTGCCAGCAGTGGGCGGGAGAGGTTCGATTCACCCCTCCACTTT. This translates into CASSGRERFDSPLHF.

The rearrangement joins TRBV6-2 or TRBV6-3 to TRBJ1-6, with TRBD1 identical over 7 bases. V dropped 0 bases and J dropped 10; count of bases not matched to a gene: 12. Germline CDR1 is MNHEY and CDR2 is SVGEGT. The CDR3 has 17 amino acids. Here the CDR3 reads CASSYSSSGTVSSPLHF. CDR3 in DNA: TGTGCCAGCAGTTACTCGAGTAGTGGGACAGTGAGCTCACCCCTCCACTTT.

This clone was detected only once. This chain links TRBV19 with TRBJ1-2, with D possibly being TRBD1 (5 bases). Germline V CDR1 and CDR2: LNHDA, SQIVND (reference sequence). The V gene lost 1 base and the J gene lost 6 bases, with 15 bases spanning the gap. CDR3 length: 15 residues. CDR3: CASSIAGGNQDGYTF. For the CDR3, the DNA is TGTGCCAGTAGTATAGCGGGGGGGAACCAGGATGGCTACACCTTC.

The gene calls are TRBV5-4 and TRBJ2-7; 9 bases map to TRBD1. Germline V gives CDR1 SGHNT, CDR2 YYREEE (reference sequence). This CDR3 comprises 15 residues. The trim removed 0 bases at V and 6 bases at J, leaving 7 bases unmatched. Here the CDR3 DNA reads TGTGCCAGCAGCTTGGTCGGACAGGGGCGCAGCGAGCAGTACTTC. Its protein product is CASSLVGQGRSEQYF. The full variable domain, with the rest looked up from reference TRBV5-4 and TRBJ2-7, is ETGVTQSPTHLIKTRGQQVTLRCSSQSGHNTVSWYQQALGQGPQFIFQYYREEENGRGNFPPRFSGLQFPNYSSELNVNALELDDSALYLCASSLVGQGRSEQYFGPGTRLTVT.

This chain uses TRBV5-6 with TRBJ2-2; 11 bases map to TRBD2. This CDR3 is built from 17 residues. V was pared by 5 bases and J by 0 bases, with 6 bases of the junction left unmatched. CDR1 is SGHDT and CDR2 is YYEEEE in the germline V gene. CDR3 nucleotide sequence: TGTGCCAGCAGAGGCCTAGCGGGGGGTCCGAACACCGGGGAGCTGTTTTTT. It codes for CASRGLAGGPNTGELFF.

The chain couples TRBV9 to TRBJ1-1; D ambiguous. Looked up from germline, CDR1 is SGDLS and CDR2 is YYNGEE. The V and J ends lost 0 bases and 7 bases respectively, with 16 bases between them. The CDR3 is made up of 15 amino acids. CDR3 in DNA: TGTGCCAGCAGCGTAGAGGGCAACCGGGGAGGTGAAGCTTTCTTT. Translated, it gives CASSVEGNRGGEAFF.

DNA for the CDR3: TGTGCCAGCAGGGACAGGGGTGGGCAGTACTTC. Residues: CASRDRGGQYF. The chain uses TRBV2 and TRBJ2-7; 9 nucleotides match TRBD1. Germline CDR1 and CDR2: SNHLY and FYNNEI. The ends lost 6 bases at V and 9 bases at J; junction bases unmatched: 3. CDR3 length: 11 residues.

This chain's CDR3 is CASRESNQPQHF. The CDR3 bases are TGTGCCAGCAGAGAGAGCAATCAGCCCCAGCATTTT. This chain uses TRBV28 with TRBJ1-5; D remains unclear. This CDR3 comprises 12 residues. Trimming removed 6 bases from V and 1 base from J, with 4 bases in between. Germline loops: CDR1 MDHEN, CDR2 SYDVKM.

The rearrangement uses TRBV14 and TRBJ2-1, with D possibly TRBD2 on 5 matching bases. Germline V lookup: CDR1 SGHDN, CDR2 FVKESK. The CDR3 spans 17 residues. V was trimmed by 0 bases and J by 5 bases, leaving 17 bases between them. The CDR3 here is CASSQEIRSGADNEQFF. CDR3 bases: TGTGCCAGCAGCCAAGAGATCCGGAGCGGTGCGGACAATGAGCAGTTCTTC.